Given below is one T cell receptor (beta chain) in context. Antigen: not known. The sort gate was single viable CD3+CD4+CD8-CD45RO+ cells for memory CD4+ T cells. The data belong to a study of memory CD4+ T cells and cytomegalovirus serostatus. General observations from the study: About two fifths of the roughly 160 known CMV-associated TCRbeta sequences appeared in CD4+ memory.

Sequenced by immunoSEQ multiplex PCR; TCRdb stores in-frame clones only, minus some. The sample consists of more than 55,000 clones, roughly four fifths of them appearing once. This CDR3 comprises 16 residues. Trimming shortened V by 2 bases and J by 2 bases, and 15 bases separated the two germline ends. Germline assignment: CDR1 MNHNS and CDR2 SASEGT. The sequencing sample was made of memory CD4+ T cells from blood. The clonotype comes from an adult in good health and CMV-seronegative. The V call is TRBV6-1, the J call TRBJ2-5; D is uncertain. CDR3 loop: CASSEHLLKWQETQYF. The CDR3 DNA is TGTGCCAGCAGTGAACATTTGTTGAAGTGGCAAGAGACCCAGTACTTC.